This entry features one TCR beta chain sequence. The target antigen is unknown. TCRdb re-called the 5' RACE reads through MiXCR, storing one row per CDR3 protein. The table shows 500,000 to 550,000 distinct CDR3 sequences, with 21% occurring only once. Germline loops: CDR1 SGHTA, CDR2 FQGNSA. V was cut by 5 bases and J by 9 bases, with 17 bases left in between. The CDR3 has 14 amino acids. The data derive from a study of T cells after yellow fever vaccination. Study-level findings and limits: Primary-vaccination clones mostly resurfaced post-booster (around 95% CD4, approximately 90% CD8).

The specimen was PBMCs, collected roughly 20 days after the first yellow fever vaccination. The chain has TRBV7-2 and TRBJ2-1, with a possible D match to TRBD2 (6 bases). The receptor's source is a man aged 18 to 29 who received the YFV17D yellow fever vaccine. For the CDR3, the DNA is TGTGCCAGCAGCCCCGGAGGGAGTCGAGGTGAGCAGTTCTTC. Translating it yields CASSPGGSRGEQFF.